The sequence of this T cell receptor beta chain was determined in a study of blood T cell repertoires in COVID-19 (dated by TCRdb to about 2020). In the study overall: Collaborator samples came from the United States, Italy and Spain and covered acute and convalescent phases of COVID-19. The repertoires were released in a freely available public database meant as a resource for research on the immune response to SARS-CoV-2. Where available, HLA class I and class II types were obtained from metadata supplied by the sample provider rather than from assay-based typing. Nearly every sample came with metadata listing a de-identified subject ID, COVID-19 status, age in years and sex. The prospective study material was composed of cDNA or gDNA derived from T cells, B-cell-depleted T cells, or PBMCs. Samples came from the ongoing ImmuneRACE study (first 160 participants) plus 1,254 subjects from 6 global collaborators. Deeply sampled blood TCRbeta repertoires from subjects exposed to, actively infected with, or recovered from COVID-19 were included in the dataset. Beyond this particular receptor, the publication reports: How much clinical and demographic metadata was included differed by source and by participant, and the metadata was provided uncurated.

Each collaborating institution followed its own protocols to collect whole blood in K2EDTA tubes. For TCRbeta analysis, collaborators shipped samples in one of three forms: frozen whole blood, isolated PBMCs, or DNA extracted from either of those sample types. CDR1 and CDR2 were assigned from the germline V gene (reference sequence) as SGHKS and YYEKEE. The CDR3 has 16 amino acids, counting the end cysteine and phenylalanine. Only the CDR3 portion is preserved as DNA: 48 bases, with reading frame beginning at the first base. After removal of 0 bases from V and 7 bases from J, the junction retains 10 bases not matched to a gene. This clone has a single count. Its antigen has not been determined. No much larger clonotype is one base removed from it; base qualities were not supplied. TCRbeta CDR3 regions were amplified from genomic DNA by means of the immunoSEQ Assay, a bias-controlled multiplex PCR. In the authors' own workflow: The number of nucleated cells in each sample was estimated by amplification of reference gene primers within the assay. Sequence reads were collapsed and filtered to measure the absolute abundance of every unique TCRbeta CDR3 rearrangement. For each sample, productive Simpson clonality was calculated by taking the square root of Simpson's diversity index across productive rearrangements. The table comes from immuneACCESS by way of TCRdb, which keeps in-frame sequences with V and J called. Part of the clones is missing from these tables; in studies checked, under half for an unresolved V gene and the rest for unknown reasons. V and J calls and clone size are given by that table; D and trimming were obtained from the DNA. The sample profile shows under 95,000 clones; approximately 88% of them were found once. The ten largest clones represent 30% to 35% of the sample.

This receptor was identified in a woman of 80 years or more with active or convalescent COVID-19. The specimen sequenced was peripheral blood. The V gene is TRBV5-5 and the J gene is TRBJ1-2; 9 central nucleotides agree with TRBD1. The CDR3 amino acid sequence is: CASSLVPNTGGVGYTF. Here is the DNA: TGTGCCAGCAGCTTGGTCCCCAATACAGGGGGCGTTGGCTACACCTTC. The reference TRBV5-5 and TRBJ1-2 proteins fill in what lies around the CDR3, so the full variable domain reads DAGVTQSPTHLIKTRGQQVTLRCSPISGHKSVSWYQQVLGQGPQFIFQYYEKEERGRGNFPDRFSARQFPNYSSELNVNALLLGDSALYLCASSLVPNTGGVGYTFGSGTRLTVV.